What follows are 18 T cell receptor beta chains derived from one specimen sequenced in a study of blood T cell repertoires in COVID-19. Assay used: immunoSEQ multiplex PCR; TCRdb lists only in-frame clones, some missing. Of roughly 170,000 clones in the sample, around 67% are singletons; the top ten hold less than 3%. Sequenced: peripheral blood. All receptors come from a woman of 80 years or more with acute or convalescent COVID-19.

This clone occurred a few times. DNA for the CDR3: TGTGCCAGCCGACCCCCGGGACAAGAAGCTTTCTTT. Translating gives CASRPPGQEAFF. The chain recombines TRBV27 with TRBJ1-1, with a possible D match to TRBD1 (6 bases). Trimming pared 8 bases from V and 8 bases from J, leaving 15 bases between. CDR1 is MNHEY and CDR2 is SMNVEV in the germline V gene (reference sequence). The CDR3 length is 12 residues.

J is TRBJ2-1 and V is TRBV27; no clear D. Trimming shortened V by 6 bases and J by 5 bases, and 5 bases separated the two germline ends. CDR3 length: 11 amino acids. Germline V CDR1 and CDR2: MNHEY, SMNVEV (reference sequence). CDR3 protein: CASSRDNEQFF. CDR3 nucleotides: TGTGCCAGCAGCCGGGACAATGAGCAGTTCTTC.

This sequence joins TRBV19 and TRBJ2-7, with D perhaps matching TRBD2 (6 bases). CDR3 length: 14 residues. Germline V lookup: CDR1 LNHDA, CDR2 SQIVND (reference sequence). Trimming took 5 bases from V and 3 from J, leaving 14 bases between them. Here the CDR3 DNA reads TGTGCCAGTAGTTCAGCGGGTCTTTTCTACGAGCAGTACTTC. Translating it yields CASSSAGLFYEQYF.

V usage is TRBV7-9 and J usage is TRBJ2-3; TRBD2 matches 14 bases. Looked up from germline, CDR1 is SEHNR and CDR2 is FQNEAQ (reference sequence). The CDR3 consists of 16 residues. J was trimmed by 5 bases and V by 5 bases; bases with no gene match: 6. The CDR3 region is CASSQGLAGVIDTQYF. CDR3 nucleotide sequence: TGTGCCAGCAGCCAGGGACTAGCGGGAGTTATAGATACGCAGTATTTT. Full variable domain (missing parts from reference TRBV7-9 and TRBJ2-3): DTGVSQNPRHKITKRGQNVTFRCDPISEHNRLYWYRQTLGQGPEFLTYFQNEAQLEKSRLLSDRFSAERPKGSFSTLEIQRTEQGDSAMYLCASSQGLAGVIDTQYFGPGTRLTVL.

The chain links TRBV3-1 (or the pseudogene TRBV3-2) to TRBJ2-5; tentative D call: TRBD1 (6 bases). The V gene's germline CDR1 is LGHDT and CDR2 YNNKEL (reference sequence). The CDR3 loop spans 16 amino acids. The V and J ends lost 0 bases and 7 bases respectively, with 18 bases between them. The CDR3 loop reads CASSQEGALPRGTQYF. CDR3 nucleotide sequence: TGTGCCAGCAGCCAAGAGGGGGCCCTCCCACGTGGGACCCAGTACTTC.

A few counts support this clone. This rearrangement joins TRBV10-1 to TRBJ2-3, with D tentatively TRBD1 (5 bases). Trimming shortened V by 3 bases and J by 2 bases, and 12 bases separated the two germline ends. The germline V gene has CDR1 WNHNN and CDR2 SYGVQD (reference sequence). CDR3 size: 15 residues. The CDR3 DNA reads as TGCGCCAGCAGTGAAGGCCAGGGCCTCACAGATACGCAGTATTTT. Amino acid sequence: CASSEGQGLTDTQYF.

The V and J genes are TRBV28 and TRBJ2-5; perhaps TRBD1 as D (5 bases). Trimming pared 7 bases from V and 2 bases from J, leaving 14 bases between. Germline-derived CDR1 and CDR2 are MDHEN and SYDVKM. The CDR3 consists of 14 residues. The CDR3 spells CASNLSDRQETQYF. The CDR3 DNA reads TGTGCCAGCAACTTAAGTGACAGACAAGAGACCCAGTACTTC.

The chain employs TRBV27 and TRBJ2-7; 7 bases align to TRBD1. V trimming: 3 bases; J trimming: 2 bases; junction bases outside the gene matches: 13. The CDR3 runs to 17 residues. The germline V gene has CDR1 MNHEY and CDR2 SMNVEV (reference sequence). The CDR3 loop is CASSFLPGTADTYEQYF. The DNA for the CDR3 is TGTGCCAGCAGTTTCTTACCCGGGACAGCTGACACCTACGAGCAGTACTTC.

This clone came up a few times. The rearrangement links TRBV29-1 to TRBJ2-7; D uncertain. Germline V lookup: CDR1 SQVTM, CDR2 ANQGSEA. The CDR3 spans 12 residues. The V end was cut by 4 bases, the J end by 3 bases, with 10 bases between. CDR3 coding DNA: TGCAGCGTTGTTCGCGGCAACTACGAGCAGTACTTC. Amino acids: CSVVRGNYEQYF.

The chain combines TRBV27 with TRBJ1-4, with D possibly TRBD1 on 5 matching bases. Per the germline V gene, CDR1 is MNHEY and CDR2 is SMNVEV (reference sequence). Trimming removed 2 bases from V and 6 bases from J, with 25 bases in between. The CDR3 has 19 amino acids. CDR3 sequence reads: CASSLRGAFTKGYYEKLFF. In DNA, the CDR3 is TGTGCCAGCAGTTTAAGGGGCGCGTTTACGAAGGGGTATTATGAAAAACTGTTTTTT.

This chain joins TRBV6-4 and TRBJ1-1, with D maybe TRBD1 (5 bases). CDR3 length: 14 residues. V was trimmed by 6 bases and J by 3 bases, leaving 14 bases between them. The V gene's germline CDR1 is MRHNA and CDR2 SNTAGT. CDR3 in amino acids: CASRGGAGHTEAFF. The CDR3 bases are TGTGCCAGCAGGGGAGGGGCAGGGCACACTGAAGCTTTCTTT.

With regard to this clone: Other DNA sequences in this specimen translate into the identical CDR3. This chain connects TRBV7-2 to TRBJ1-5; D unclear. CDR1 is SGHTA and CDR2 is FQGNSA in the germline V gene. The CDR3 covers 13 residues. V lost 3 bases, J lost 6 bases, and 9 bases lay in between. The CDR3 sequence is CASSFDRGQPQHF. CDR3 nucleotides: TGTGCCAGCAGCTTTGATCGGGGTCAGCCCCAGCATTTT.

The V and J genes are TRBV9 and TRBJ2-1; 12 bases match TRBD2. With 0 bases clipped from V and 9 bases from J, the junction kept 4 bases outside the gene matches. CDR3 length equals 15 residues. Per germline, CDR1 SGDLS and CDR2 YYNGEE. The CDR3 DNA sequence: TGTGCCAGCAGCGTAGCGACTAGCGGGAGCACTGAGCAGTTCTTC. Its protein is CASSVATSGSTEQFF.

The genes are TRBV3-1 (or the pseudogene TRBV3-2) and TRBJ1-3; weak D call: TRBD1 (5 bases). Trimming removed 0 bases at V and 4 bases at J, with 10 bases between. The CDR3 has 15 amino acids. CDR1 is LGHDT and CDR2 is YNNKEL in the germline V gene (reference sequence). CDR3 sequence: CASSQDGRDGNTIYF. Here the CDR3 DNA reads TGTGCCAGCAGCCAAGATGGGAGGGACGGAAACACCATATATTTT.

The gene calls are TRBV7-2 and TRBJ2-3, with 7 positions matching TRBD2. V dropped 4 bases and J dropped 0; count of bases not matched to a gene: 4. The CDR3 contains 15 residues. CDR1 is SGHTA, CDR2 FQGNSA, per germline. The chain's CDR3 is CASSSTSVSTDTQYF. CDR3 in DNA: TGTGCCAGCAGCTCCACTAGCGTAAGCACAGATACGCAGTATTTT.

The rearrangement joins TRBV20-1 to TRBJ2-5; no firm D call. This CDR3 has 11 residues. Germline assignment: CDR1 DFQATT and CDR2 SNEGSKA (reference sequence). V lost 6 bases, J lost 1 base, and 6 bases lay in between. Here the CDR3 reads CSALLQETQYF. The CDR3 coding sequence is TGCAGTGCCCTACTCCAAGAGACCCAGTACTTC.

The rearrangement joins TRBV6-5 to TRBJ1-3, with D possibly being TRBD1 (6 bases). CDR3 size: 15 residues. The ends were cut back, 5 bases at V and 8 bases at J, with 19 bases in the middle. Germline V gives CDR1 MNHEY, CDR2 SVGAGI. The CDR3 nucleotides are TGTGCCAGCAGTCCAGGGGCAGTCAGGAAAGACACCATATATTTT. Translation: CASSPGAVRKDTIYF.

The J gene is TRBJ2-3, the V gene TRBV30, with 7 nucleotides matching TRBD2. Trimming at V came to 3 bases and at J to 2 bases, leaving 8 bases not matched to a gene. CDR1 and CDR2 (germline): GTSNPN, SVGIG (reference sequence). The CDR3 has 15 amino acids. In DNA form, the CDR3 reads TGTGCCTGGAGAGAATCTAGCGGAAACACAGATACGCAGTATTTT. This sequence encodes CAWRESSGNTDTQYF. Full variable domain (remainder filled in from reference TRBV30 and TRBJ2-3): SQTIHQWPATLVQPVGSPLSLECTVEGTSNPNLYWYRQAAGRGLQLLFYSVGIGQISSEVPQNLSASRPQDRQFILSSKKLLLSDSGFYLCAWRESSGNTDTQYFGPGTRLTVL.